This T cell receptor beta chain was sequenced during a study of cytomegalovirus exposure and HLA in healthy donors. The donors were members of the validation cohort, which comprised 90 to 150 subjects and was separate from the first cohort of some 680 subjects. J was trimmed by 1 base and V by 2 bases; bases with no gene match: 6. The CDR3 loop spans 17 amino acids. The table came from immunoSEQ multiplex PCR; TCRdb's copy has only in-frame clones and leaves some out. The top ten clones hold roughly 1.2% of a sample with under 250,000 clones, 81% of them seen once. The TCR was taken from a woman aged 25 to 45 in good health and CMV-seronegative. The sequencing input was PBMCs. The chain recombines TRBV23-1 with TRBJ1-5, with 9 bases fitting TRBD1. TRBV23-1 is designated an ORF whose function remains uncertain. The CDR3 spells CASSQAPGQGSNQPQHF. CDR3 in DNA: TGCGCCAGCAGTCAAGCTCCGGGACAGGGAAGCAATCAGCCCCAGCATTTT.